What follows is one T cell receptor beta chain and its context. Its antigen is as yet unknown. Samples came from healthy bone marrow donors. This specimen belongs to a study of cytomegalovirus exposure and HLA in healthy donors. Germline CDR1 SGHRS, CDR2 YFSETQ. This CDR3 is built from 16 residues. J lost 5 bases, V lost 4 bases, and 8 bases had no gene match. PCR used 60 Vbeta primers and 13 Jbeta primers. Clones were read by immunoSEQ multiplex PCR, and TCRdb kept only the in-frame ones, dropping some. Of about 160,000 clones in the sample, around 84% were seen once. Study outcomes and limitations: Despite most TCR sequences being rare, some public TCRs occurred in many donors. A later analysis found TCR association rates differed by HLA locus, highest for DRB1 and lowest for HLA-C. In a later analysis, V- and J-gene trimming of beta chains associated with a DCLRE1C missense variant, replicated independently.

The source material was PBMCs. The rearrangement links TRBV5-1 to TRBJ2-4, with TRBD1 matching 11 bases. The source is a woman aged 40 to 50 in good health and CMV-seronegative. The CDR3 loop is CASSRGTGGSQNIQYF. The CDR3 DNA reads as TGCGCCAGCAGCCGTGGGACAGGGGGTAGCCAAAACATTCAGTACTTC.